Below, 2 T cell receptor beta chains from the same sample are listed, as sequenced in a study of identical twins. A single record per CDR3 protein comes from TCRdb applying MiXCR to the 5' RACE reads. Of 1.5 million to 2 million distinct CDR3 sequences listed, less than 35% are singletons. The sample was cord blood. The receptors come from a newborn girl in good health.

Many counts were recorded for this clonotype. The chain combines TRBV24-1 with TRBJ2-1; D is undetermined. CDR3 size: 13 residues. V gave up 3 bases and J gave up 5 bases, with 7 bases separating them. The germline gives CDR1 KGHDR, CDR2 SFDVKD. CDR3 DNA: TGTGCCACCAGTGATGGACCTAACAATGAGCAGTTCTTC. Encoded protein: CATSDGPNNEQFF.

This clonotype was observed a handful of times. Here the CDR3 DNA reads TGTGCCAGCAGCTTAGTGTTAGGGGACATTCAGTACTTC. It translates to CASSLVLGDIQYF. The V and J genes are TRBV7-6 and TRBJ2-4; D perhaps matches TRBD1 (5 bases). The V gene lost 1 base and the J gene lost 8 bases, with 9 bases spanning the gap. CDR3 length equals 13 residues. Germline loops: CDR1 SGHVS, CDR2 FNYEAQ.